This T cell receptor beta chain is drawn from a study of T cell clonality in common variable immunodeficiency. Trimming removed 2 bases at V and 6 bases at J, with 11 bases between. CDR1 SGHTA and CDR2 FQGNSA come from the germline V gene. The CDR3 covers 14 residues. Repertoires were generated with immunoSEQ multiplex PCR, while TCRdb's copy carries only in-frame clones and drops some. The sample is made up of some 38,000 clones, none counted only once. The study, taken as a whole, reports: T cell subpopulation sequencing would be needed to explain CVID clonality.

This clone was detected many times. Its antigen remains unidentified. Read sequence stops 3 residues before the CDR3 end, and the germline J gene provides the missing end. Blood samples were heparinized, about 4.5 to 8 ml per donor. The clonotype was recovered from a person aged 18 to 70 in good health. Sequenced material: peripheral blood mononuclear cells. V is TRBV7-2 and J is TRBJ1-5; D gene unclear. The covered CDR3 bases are TGTGCCAGCAGCTTAACCGGGGTTGGTCAGCCC. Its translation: CASSLTGVGQP. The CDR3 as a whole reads CASSLTGVGQPQHF.